This entry features one T cell receptor (beta chain) sequence. Its antigen remains unidentified. This record comes from a study of memory B cells and T cells in multiple sclerosis. The V and J ends lost 7 bases and 3 bases respectively, with 24 bases between them. This CDR3 comprises 17 residues. From germline, CDR1 is MDHEN and CDR2 SYDVKM. Study observations and caveats: Clone-set sizes differed between compartments, so shared clonotype counts needed normalization.

Assay used: immunoSEQ multiplex PCR; TCRdb lists only in-frame clones, some missing. The sample contains about 32,000 clones, about 84% of which appear only once. Stimulus-free culture yielded autoproliferating CFSE-dim and non-proliferating CFSE-high T cells, each sequenced separately. Cultures began with about 4.5x10^7 CFSE-labeled PBMCs, unstimulated for 7 days, with replicate wells pooled. The PBMCs received approximately 0.5 uM CFSE and serum-free culture with no added stimuli. Material: PBMCs from blood kept in culture. This TCR was sampled from a human donor with multiple sclerosis. The chain carries TRBV28 and TRBJ2-5; possible D gene TRBD2, 7 bases. The CDR3 here is CASTSWGGHSGKETQYF. The DNA of the CDR3 is TGTGCCAGCACAAGTTGGGGGGGACATTCAGGTAAAGAGACCCAGTACTTC.